Listed below are T cell receptor beta chains from one sample, sequenced in a study of control samples from healthy donors and cancer patients. Some clones are missing from TCRdb's copy, which holds only in-frame ones; the method was immunoSEQ multiplex PCR. The data contain some 130,000 clones, approximately 92% of them singletons. Sequencing input: blood. These receptors were taken from a man between 18 and 35 years old in good health. Each CDR3 is given with its conserved first and last residue. Each record gives: J gene, CDR3 length, V gene, CDR3 protein.

j_gene: TRBJ1-2
len: 15
v_gene: TRBV6-5
CDR3aa: CASSYSPGSNYGYTF

j_gene: TRBJ1-2
len: 13
v_gene: TRBV12-3/TRBV12-4
CDR3aa: CASSFGGEYGYTF

j_gene: TRBJ1-1
len: 14
v_gene: TRBV5-6
CDR3aa: CASSFRGYDTEAFF

j_gene: TRBJ2-7
len: 11
v_gene: TRBV5-1
CDR3aa: CASSWDREQYF

j_gene: TRBJ1-1
len: 17
v_gene: TRBV5-4
CDR3aa: CASRPRQGRKPNTEAFF

j_gene: TRBJ2-2
len: 13
v_gene: TRBV6-5
CDR3aa: CASSLTGDRELFF

j_gene: TRBJ2-2
len: 15
v_gene: TRBV7-2
CDR3aa: CASSLEARNTGELFF

j_gene: TRBJ1-2
len: 14
v_gene: TRBV5-1
CDR3aa: CASSLSGTNYGYTF

j_gene: TRBJ1-2
len: 13
v_gene: TRBV2
CDR3aa: CASSAGQGSGYTF

j_gene: TRBJ2-5
len: 13
v_gene: TRBV5-5
CDR3aa: CASRLGFRETQYF

j_gene: TRBJ1-5
len: 15
v_gene: TRBV20-1
CDR3aa: CSASSRGDNNQPQHF

j_gene: TRBJ2-3
len: 14
v_gene: TRBV19
CDR3aa: CASRGGGNLDTQYF

j_gene: TRBJ1-2
len: 13
v_gene: TRBV4-2
CDR3aa: CASSPDPNYGYTF

j_gene: TRBJ2-3
len: 18
v_gene: TRBV7-3
CDR3aa: CASSLLYMTSGSTDTQYF

j_gene: TRBJ2-7
len: 11
v_gene: TRBV21-1
CDR3aa: CASSKARLEYF

j_gene: TRBJ2-3
len: 16
v_gene: TRBV5-4
CDR3aa: CASSTGTIGNRDTQYF

j_gene: TRBJ1-2
len: 14
v_gene: TRBV2
CDR3aa: CASSVGQHWYGYTF

j_gene: TRBJ2-7
len: 13
v_gene: TRBV5-4
CDR3aa: CASSPVTGYEQYF

j_gene: TRBJ2-1
len: 16
v_gene: TRBV19
CDR3aa: CASSISGGSSYNEQFF

j_gene: TRBJ2-7
len: 14
v_gene: TRBV5-5
CDR3aa: CASSLGTGFYEQYF

j_gene: TRBJ2-1
len: 15
v_gene: TRBV24-1
CDR3aa: CATSETGSAGGEQFF

j_gene: TRBJ2-1
len: 14
v_gene: TRBV10-3
CDR3aa: CAIRPGLAGGEQFF

j_gene: TRBJ1-4
len: 14
v_gene: TRBV7-6
CDR3aa: CATGSVGFGEKLFF

j_gene: TRBJ1-1
len: 15
v_gene: TRBV6-4
CDR3aa: CANKTKPWWDTEAFF